The clone carrying this TCR beta chain has a handful of counts. Its antigen is as yet unknown. The source of the sample is a study of T-cell reconstitution after alpha-beta-depleted transplantation in children. Overall study results and limits: Some patients' high day-60 TCRbeta diversity was attributed to recipient cells surviving conditioning. Reports say that about two months after transplant, the alpha-beta T cells came out of several hundred graft clones that had expanded. Hyperexpanded clones declined; after one year, newly produced T cells mostly supplied diversity.

Unique molecular identifiers were used in preparing the TCRbeta library. Via MiXCR, TCRdb re-called the PCR reads, giving one row per CDR3 protein. This table has 530,000 or so distinct CDR3 sequences, about a quarter appearing once. Germline trimming cut 6 bases from V and 2 bases from J; bases unmatched to any gene: 7. The CDR3 consists of 15 residues. Germline CDR1 MNHEY, CDR2 SMNVEV (reference sequence). This sequence joins TRBV27 and TRBJ2-1; TRBD1 agrees at 7 bases. This clonotype was obtained from a boy younger than two with Wiskott-Aldrich syndrome, due to receive a stem cell transplant. This sample comprised PBMCs, obtained before TCRalphabeta/CD19-depleted stem cell transplant. CDR3 residues: CASRYRDRTYNEQFF. CDR3 sequence (DNA): TGTGCCAGCAGATACCGGGACAGAACCTACAATGAGCAGTTCTTC.